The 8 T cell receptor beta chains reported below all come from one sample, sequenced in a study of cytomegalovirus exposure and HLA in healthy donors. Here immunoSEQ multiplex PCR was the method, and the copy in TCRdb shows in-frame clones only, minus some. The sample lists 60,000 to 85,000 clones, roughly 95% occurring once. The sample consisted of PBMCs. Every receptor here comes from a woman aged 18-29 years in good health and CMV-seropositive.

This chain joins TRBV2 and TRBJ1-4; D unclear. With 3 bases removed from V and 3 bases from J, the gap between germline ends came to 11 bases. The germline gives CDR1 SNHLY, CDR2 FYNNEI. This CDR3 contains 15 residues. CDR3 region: CASSDRLEPNEKLFF. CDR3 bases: TGTGCCAGCAGTGATAGACTGGAACCTAATGAAAAACTGTTTTTT. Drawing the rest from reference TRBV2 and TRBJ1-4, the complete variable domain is EPEVTQTPSHQVTQMGQEVILRCVPISNHLYFYWYRQILGQKVEFLVSFYNNEISEKSEIFDDQFSVERPDGSNFTLKIRSTKLEDSAMYFCASSDRLEPNEKLFFGSGTQLSVL.

CDR3 protein: CASRAGLYGYTF. CDR3 coding DNA: TGTGCCAGCAGGGCAGGCCTCTATGGCTACACCTTC. This chain connects TRBV6-1 to TRBJ1-2; D is unclear. The V gene lost 6 bases and the J gene lost 4 bases, with 9 bases spanning the gap. The CDR3 spans 12 residues. CDR1 and CDR2 from the germline V gene are MNHNS and SASEGT.

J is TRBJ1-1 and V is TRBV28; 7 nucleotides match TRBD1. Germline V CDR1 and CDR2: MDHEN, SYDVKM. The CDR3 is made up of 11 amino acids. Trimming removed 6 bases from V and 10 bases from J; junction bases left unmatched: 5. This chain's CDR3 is CASRGDSVAFF. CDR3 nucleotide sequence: TGTGCCAGCAGGGGGGACAGTGTAGCTTTCTTT.

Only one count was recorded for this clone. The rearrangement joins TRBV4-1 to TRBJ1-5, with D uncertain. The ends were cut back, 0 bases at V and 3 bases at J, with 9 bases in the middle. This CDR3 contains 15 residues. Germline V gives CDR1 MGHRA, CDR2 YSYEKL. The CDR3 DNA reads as TGCGCCAGCAGCCAAGATTCGAGTCCCAATCAGCCCCAGCATTTT. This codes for CASSQDSSPNQPQHF.

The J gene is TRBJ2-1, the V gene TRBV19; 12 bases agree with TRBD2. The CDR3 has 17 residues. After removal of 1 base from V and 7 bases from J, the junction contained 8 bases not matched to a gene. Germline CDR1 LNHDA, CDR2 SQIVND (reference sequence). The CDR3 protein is CASSIASTSGSNNEQFF. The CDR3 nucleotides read TGTGCCAGTAGTATAGCGTCGACTAGCGGGAGTAATAATGAGCAGTTCTTC.

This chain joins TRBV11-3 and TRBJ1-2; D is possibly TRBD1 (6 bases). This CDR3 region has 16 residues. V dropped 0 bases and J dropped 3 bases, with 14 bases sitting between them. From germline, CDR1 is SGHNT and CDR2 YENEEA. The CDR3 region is CASSLEGRGGDYGYTF. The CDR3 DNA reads TGTGCCAGCAGCTTAGAGGGTAGAGGGGGAGACTATGGCTACACCTTC.

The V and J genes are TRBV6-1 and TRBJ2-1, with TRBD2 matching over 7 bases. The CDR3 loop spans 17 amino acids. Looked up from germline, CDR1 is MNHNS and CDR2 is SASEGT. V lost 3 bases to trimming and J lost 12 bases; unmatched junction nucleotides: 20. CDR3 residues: CASSETEDRAGTGGQFF. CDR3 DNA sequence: TGTGCCAGCAGTGAGACGGAGGATAGAGCGGGAACGGGAGGGCAGTTCTTC.

In nucleotides, the CDR3 is TGCAGCGTTGAAGATAGAGGAACACCTTACAATGAGCAGTTCTTC. Its translation: CSVEDRGTPYNEQFF. V usage is TRBV29-1 and J usage is TRBJ2-1; D is unclear. CDR3 length: 15 amino acids. V dropped 0 bases and J dropped 4 bases, with 13 bases sitting between them. The germline gives CDR1 SQVTM, CDR2 ANQGSEA.